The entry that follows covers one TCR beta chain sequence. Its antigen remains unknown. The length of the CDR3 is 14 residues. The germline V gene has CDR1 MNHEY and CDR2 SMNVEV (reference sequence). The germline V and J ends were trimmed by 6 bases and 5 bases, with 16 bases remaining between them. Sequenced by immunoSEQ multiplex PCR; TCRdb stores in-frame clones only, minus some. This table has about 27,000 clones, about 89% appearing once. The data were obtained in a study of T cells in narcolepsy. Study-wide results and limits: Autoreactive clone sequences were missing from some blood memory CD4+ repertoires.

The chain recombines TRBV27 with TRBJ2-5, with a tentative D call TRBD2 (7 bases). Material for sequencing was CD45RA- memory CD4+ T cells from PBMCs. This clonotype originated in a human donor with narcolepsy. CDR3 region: CASSLKGGGETQYF. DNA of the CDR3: TGTGCCAGCAGCTTAAAGGGAGGGGGGGAGACCCAGTACTTC.